This passage covers 29 T cell receptor beta chains from one sample sequenced in a study of T cell responses to AZD1222 COVID-19 vaccine (dated by TCRdb to the early 2020s). According to the study, the label for this sample's time point signals: baseline before first vaccination. Library preparation employed the immunoSEQ multiplex PCR assay. This immuneACCESS table, as held by TCRdb, lists in-frame sequences with V and J called but not all clones. Of the missing ones, under half trace to an unresolved V gene in checked studies; the others have no known cause. The sample profile shows roughly 120,000 clones; less than 90% of them were found once. Approximately 7.5% of the sample is in the top ten clones. Sequenced here: peripheral blood, sampled on day 0 of AZD1222 vaccination. All receptors derive from an adult in good health.

V usage is TRBV3-1 (or the pseudogene TRBV3-2) and J usage is TRBJ2-3, with D maybe TRBD2 (5 bases). The CDR3 sequence is 14 residues long. Germline values: CDR1 LGHDT, CDR2 YNNKEL (reference sequence). The V gene lost 4 bases and the J gene lost 0 bases, with 8 bases spanning the gap. Here the CDR3 reads CASSPTSSTDTQYF. CDR3 DNA: TGTGCCAGCAGCCCCACTAGTAGCACAGATACGCAGTATTTT.

The chain carries TRBV7-9 and TRBJ2-2; 9 bases map to TRBD2. In germline, CDR1 is SEHNR, CDR2 FQNEAQ (reference sequence). The V segment lost 5 bases and the J segment 4 bases; nucleotides outside the gene matches: 8. The CDR3 is made up of 16 amino acids. The CDR3 coding sequence is TGTGCCAGCAGCCAGGGCAGCGGGGGGCCCACCGGGGAGCTGTTTTTT. This sequence encodes CASSQGSGGPTGELFF.

The chain links TRBV27 to TRBJ1-5; weak D call: TRBD1 (5 bases). There are 15 residues in the CDR3. The germline gives CDR1 MNHEY, CDR2 SMNVEV (reference sequence). Between the trimmed V and J ends, which lost 5 bases and 5 bases, there was a span of 16 bases. CDR3 protein: CASSGGEGRDQPQHF. The DNA for the CDR3 is TGTGCCAGCAGTGGGGGTGAGGGGAGAGATCAGCCCCAGCATTTT.

This clone was detected only once. V gene TRBV5-6 combines with J gene TRBJ1-6; TRBD1 might be the D (5 bases). The CDR3 length is 15 residues. The germline V gene has CDR1 SGHDT and CDR2 YYEEEE. V lost 1 base, J lost 6 bases, and 11 bases lay in between. For the CDR3, the DNA is TGTGCCAGCAGCTTGAGTGGACAACCTAATTCACCCCTCCACTTT. Amino acid sequence: CASSLSGQPNSPLHF.

The J gene is TRBJ1-1, the V gene TRBV6-5; a possible D gene is TRBD1 (6 bases). Per germline, CDR1 MNHEY and CDR2 SVGAGI. The V and J ends lost 1 base and 4 bases respectively, with 13 bases between them. This CDR3 is 15 amino acids long. The CDR3 spells CASSYFQGLSTEAFF. The CDR3 DNA reads as TGTGCCAGCAGTTACTTTCAGGGGCTCAGCACTGAAGCTTTCTTT.

V usage is TRBV28 and J usage is TRBJ1-3; a possible D gene is TRBD1 (6 bases). CDR1 is MDHEN, CDR2 SYDVKM, per germline. The CDR3 has 15 residues. V was shortened by 4 bases and J by 4 bases, with 14 bases between the two germline ends. The DNA of the CDR3 is TGTGCCAGCAGTTCTCTAACAGGGTACGGAAACACCATATATTTT. Protein: CASSSLTGYGNTIYF.

This clone is a singleton in its sample. This rearrangement joins TRBV14 to TRBJ1-2; D is undetermined. Germline CDR1 and CDR2: SGHDN and FVKESK. The CDR3 has 13 amino acids. The ends were cut back, 5 bases at V and 8 bases at J, with 15 bases in the middle. The CDR3 region has the DNA TGTGCCAGCAGCGCGGGGTGGGCGCCGGGCTACACCTTC. Translated: CASSAGWAPGYTF. Together with reference TRBV14 and TRBJ1-2, the CDR3 gives the full variable domain: EAGVTQFPSHSVIEKGQTVTLRCDPISGHDNLYWYRRVMGKEIKFLLHFVKESKQDESGMPNNRFLAERTGGTYSTLKVQPAELEDSGVYFCASSAGWAPGYTFGSGTRLTVV.

This clone was counted only a few times. The J gene is TRBJ2-7, the V gene TRBV28; tentatively, D is TRBD1 or TRBD2 (5 bases each). Germline CDR1 MDHEN, CDR2 SYDVKM. V lost 5 bases and J 6 bases, leaving 11 bases between the germline ends. The CDR3 is 12 residues long. CDR3 DNA sequence: TGTGCCAGCAGTCTTTACGGGGCCGAGCAGTACTTC. It is translated as CASSLYGAEQYF.

The chain combines TRBV7-9 with TRBJ1-1; no reliable D call. Trimming left V 2 bases short and J 8 bases short, with 12 bases between. This CDR3 comprises 13 residues. Germline values: CDR1 SEHNR, CDR2 FQNEAQ (reference sequence). CDR3 coding DNA: TGTGCCAGCAGCTTATACCCATCAGGAGAAGCTTTCTTT. It codes for CASSLYPSGEAFF.

This clone was detected once. This rearrangement joins TRBV6-5 to TRBJ2-5; D call uncertain. Trimming took 7 bases from V and 2 from J, leaving 11 bases between them. There are 13 residues in the CDR3. Germline CDR1 MNHEY, CDR2 SVGAGI. The DNA for the CDR3 is TGTGCCAGCAAGGCTCGGCAACAAGAGACCCAGTACTTC. Protein product: CASKARQQETQYF.

The rearrangement uses TRBV18 and TRBJ2-7; D unresolved. Germline CDR1 reads KGHSH; CDR2 reads LQKENI. The ends were cut back, 5 bases at V and 6 bases at J, with 17 bases in the middle. The CDR3 totals 14 residues. The CDR3 DNA follows: TGTGCCAGCTCAGGAACCCAAGGAACGTCCGAGCAGTACTTC. Amino acid sequence: CASSGTQGTSEQYF.

The chain combines TRBV19 with TRBJ2-3, with D hard to call. The germline V gene has CDR1 LNHDA and CDR2 SQIVND (reference sequence). This CDR3 region has 15 residues. Trimming cost V 3 bases and J 0 bases, with 10 bases left between them. CDR3 coding DNA: TGTGCCAGTAGTATCGCCGGCAGTAGCACAGATACGCAGTATTTT. It encodes CASSIAGSSTDTQYF.

This chain links TRBV18 with TRBJ1-1; D gene uncertain. The CDR3 consists of 14 residues. Germline V gene data show CDR1 as KGHSH and CDR2 as LQKENI. The V and J ends lost 2 bases and 2 bases respectively, with 9 bases between them. The CDR3 is CASSPNSYNTEAFF. As DNA, the CDR3 is TGTGCCAGCTCACCAAACAGCTACAACACTGAAGCTTTCTTT.

CDR3 sequence reads: CATSRDGVRTLGYTF. Written as DNA, the CDR3 is TGTGCCACCAGCAGAGATGGCGTCAGAACTCTTGGCTACACCTTC. The chain uses TRBV15 and TRBJ1-2; D gene unclear. Germline V gene sequence: CDR1 LNHNV, CDR2 YYDKDF (reference sequence). Trimming stripped 0 bases from V and 7 bases from J, with 15 bases between. The CDR3 is 15 residues long.

The rearrangement joins TRBV5-1 to TRBJ1-3; D might be TRBD1 (6 bases). CDR3 length equals 15 residues. Trimming cost V 3 bases and J 3 bases, with 13 bases left between them. CDR1 SGHRS and CDR2 YFSETQ come from the germline V gene. The CDR3 region is CASSSQGSLGNTIYF. The CDR3 DNA follows: TGCGCCAGCAGCTCCCAGGGGAGCCTTGGAAACACCATATATTTT.

The J gene is TRBJ2-3, the V gene TRBV6-6; D call uncertain. V gave up 6 bases and J gave up 7 bases, with 14 bases separating them. The CDR3 spans 13 residues. Germline V gene lookup returns CDR1 MNHNY and CDR2 SVGAGI (reference sequence). CDR3 protein: CASRDLGFNTQYF. The DNA of the CDR3 is TGTGCCAGCAGGGACCTGGGGTTTAATACGCAGTATTTT.

The chain carries TRBV29-1 and TRBJ2-7, with D tentatively TRBD2 (5 bases). Trimming cost V 3 bases and J 6 bases, with 15 bases left between them. Germline loops: CDR1 SQVTM, CDR2 ANQGSEA. The length of the CDR3 is 13 residues. CDR3 sequence: CSVDSRARGEQYF. CDR3 sequence (DNA): TGCAGCGTTGATTCAAGAGCCCGGGGCGAGCAGTACTTC.

The rearrangement joins TRBV11-2 to TRBJ1-3; D gene unclear. CDR1 and CDR2 from the germline V gene are SGHAT and FQNNGV. The CDR3 spans 14 residues. Trimming pared 2 bases from V and 7 bases from J, leaving 12 bases between. This CDR3 reads CASSLIKDPNTIYF. For the CDR3, the DNA is TGTGCCAGCAGCTTAATAAAAGACCCGAACACCATATATTTT.

As DNA, the CDR3 is TGCGCCAGCAGCCTAAACACCGGGGAGCTGTTTTTT. Encoded protein: CASSLNTGELFF. The chain joins TRBV5-1 to TRBJ2-2; D ambiguous. V lost 4 bases, J lost 2 bases, and 3 bases lay in between. This CDR3 has 12 residues. Germline V CDR1 and CDR2: SGHRS, YFSETQ.

The J gene is TRBJ1-2, the V gene TRBV10-3; unclear D gene. Trimming pared 5 bases from V and 2 bases from J, leaving 12 bases between. The length of the CDR3 is 14 residues. The V gene's germline CDR1 is ENHRY and CDR2 SYGVKD. The CDR3 is CAISPGSLNYGYTF. The DNA of the CDR3 is TGTGCCATCAGTCCCGGGAGCTTAAACTATGGCTACACCTTC.

The gene calls are TRBV7-2 and TRBJ2-1; a weak D match, TRBD2 (6 bases). Per germline, CDR1 SGHTA and CDR2 FQGNSA. The CDR3 totals 13 residues. The V and J ends lost 7 bases and 15 bases respectively, with 22 bases between them. CDR3 bases: TGTGCCAGCACCCCGCGACCACTGGGGGGTTTGTTCTTC. This sequence encodes CASTPRPLGGLFF. The complete variable domain, with remaining parts taken from reference TRBV7-2 and TRBJ2-1, reads GAGVSQSPSNKVTEKGKDVELRCDPISGHTALYWYRQSLGQGLEFLIYFQGNSAPDKSGLPSDRFSAERTGGSVSTLTIQRTQQEDSAVYLCASTPRPLGGLFFGPGTRLTVL.

The rearrangement uses TRBV19 and TRBJ2-5; D call uncertain. CDR1 and CDR2 (germline): LNHDA, SQIVND (reference sequence). With 7 bases removed from V and 2 bases from J, the gap between germline ends came to 14 bases. The CDR3 has 14 residues. The CDR3 bases are TGTGCCAGTACTCGCACCGGAATACAAGAGACCCAGTACTTC. Residues: CASTRTGIQETQYF.

The chain is built from TRBV5-1 and TRBJ1-2, with D possibly TRBD1 on 5 matching bases. Deletions cut 5 bases from V and 5 bases from J, with 25 bases between. CDR3 length equals 17 residues. Looked up from germline, CDR1 is SGHRS and CDR2 is YFSETQ. CDR3 protein: CASRESGGPGRIYGYTF. CDR3 in DNA: TGCGCCAGCAGGGAAAGTGGCGGTCCGGGACGGATATATGGCTACACCTTC.

V and J are TRBV7-8 and TRBJ2-1; the match to TRBD2 covers 7 bases. The V gene end was trimmed by 7 bases and the J gene end by 7 bases; junction bases not matched to a gene: 16. Germline loops: CDR1 SGHVS, CDR2 FQNEAQ. There are 16 residues in the CDR3. The DNA for the CDR3 is TGTGCCAGCATCCGATCCTGGACTAGGAACTTTAATGAGCAGTTCTTC. It yields the protein CASIRSWTRNFNEQFF. Supplemented by reference TRBV7-8 and TRBJ2-1, the full variable domain reads GAGVSQSPRYKVAKRGQDVALRCDPISGHVSLFWYQQALGQGPEFLTYFQNEAQLDKSGLPSDRFFAERPEGSVSTLKIQRTQQEDSAVYLCASIRSWTRNFNEQFFGPGTRLTVL.

The rearrangement joins TRBV28 to TRBJ2-1, with 7 bases fitting TRBD1. There are 12 residues in the CDR3. Germline V gene lookup returns CDR1 MDHEN and CDR2 SYDVKM. Losses at the gene ends were 5 bases for V and 8 bases for J; bases not matched to a gene: 3. Here the CDR3 DNA reads TGTGCCAGCAGTCCAGACAGGGATGAGCAGTTCTTC. The encoded protein is CASSPDRDEQFF.

This clone was counted only a few times. The chain is built from TRBV5-1 and TRBJ1-2; TRBD1 might be the D (6 bases). The CDR3 contains 15 residues. Trimming took 4 bases from V and 4 from J, leaving 17 bases between them. Germline CDR1 and CDR2: SGHRS and YFSETQ. The CDR3 here is CASSREDSAGYGYTF. The CDR3 DNA reads as TGCGCCAGCAGCCGAGAGGACAGTGCGGGCTATGGCTACACCTTC.

The chain couples TRBV5-4 to TRBJ1-5; D call uncertain. Trimming cost V 0 bases and J 4 bases, with 8 bases left between them. Germline V gene lookup returns CDR1 SGHNT and CDR2 YYREEE (reference sequence). The CDR3 has 14 residues. CDR3 sequence (DNA): TGTGCCAGCAGCTTGGAGGGTGGGAATCAGCCCCAGCATTTT. It encodes CASSLEGGNQPQHF.

This chain connects TRBV19 to TRBJ2-3; 8 bases map to TRBD2. V dropped 4 bases and J dropped 0; count of bases not matched to a gene: 18. CDR1 and CDR2 (germline): LNHDA, SQIVND (reference sequence). The CDR3 consists of 20 residues. CDR3 sequence reads: CASSNDGGDSVSVSTDTQYF. The DNA of the CDR3 is TGTGCCAGTAGTAATGACGGGGGGGATTCGGTTTCGGTCAGCACAGATACGCAGTATTTT.

The chain is built from TRBV12-3 or TRBV12-4 and TRBJ1-2, with TRBD1 matching over 7 bases. With 5 bases clipped from V and 7 bases from J, the junction kept 4 bases outside the gene matches. This CDR3 contains 12 residues. The CDR3 is CASSDRAAGYTF. The CDR3 DNA is TGTGCCAGCAGTGACAGGGCGGCTGGCTACACCTTC.